The 9 T cell receptor beta chains below all came from one sample that was sequenced in a study of blood T cell repertoires in COVID-19. Only in-frame clones appear in the TCRdb table, and some are missing; sequencing was by immunoSEQ multiplex PCR. The sample records 150,000 to 160,000 clones, about four fifths being singletons. The source material was peripheral blood. The source of these receptors is a woman aged 55-70 years with acute or convalescent COVID-19.

The genes are TRBV6-5 and TRBJ1-1, with TRBD1 matching 8 bases. V dropped 7 bases and J dropped 3; count of bases not matched to a gene: 4. The germline CDR1 and CDR2 sequences are MNHEY and SVGAGI. The CDR3 runs 13 residues. CDR3 loop: CASNQGAYTEAFF. In nucleotides, the CDR3 is TGTGCCAGCAACCAGGGGGCCTACACTGAAGCTTTCTTT.

The CDR3 reads CASSQSHYGYTF. Here the CDR3 DNA reads TGTGCCAGCAGCCAAAGCCATTATGGCTACACCTTC. V and J are TRBV3-1 (or the pseudogene TRBV3-2) and TRBJ1-2; D is undetermined. In germline, CDR1 is LGHDT, CDR2 YNNKEL (reference sequence). This CDR3 has 12 residues. V dropped 2 bases and J dropped 5 bases, with 6 bases sitting between them.

The chain carries TRBV12-3 or TRBV12-4 and TRBJ2-4, with D tentatively TRBD2 (7 bases). This CDR3 is 13 amino acids long. The V gene lost 4 bases and the J gene lost 8 bases, with 12 bases spanning the gap. The CDR3 is CASSSGGLDIQYF. The CDR3 nucleotides read TGTGCCAGCAGTTCGGGGGGCTTAGACATTCAGTACTTC.

The rearrangement links TRBV11-2 to TRBJ2-7, with D possibly being TRBD1 (5 bases). This CDR3 comprises 12 residues. The V end was cut by 2 bases, the J end by 6 bases, with 8 bases between. Germline values: CDR1 SGHAT, CDR2 FQNNGV. CDR3 sequence: CASSLQGREQYV. In DNA, the CDR3 is TGTGCCAGCAGCTTACAGGGTCGCGAGCAGTACGTC.

The gene calls are TRBV19 and TRBJ2-2; D gene ambiguous. This CDR3 comprises 14 residues. Trimming left V 2 bases short and J 4 bases short, with 8 bases between. CDR1 and CDR2 from the germline V gene are LNHDA and SQIVND (reference sequence). DNA of the CDR3: TGTGCCAGTAGTATAATCAAGCTCACCGGGGAGCTGTTTTTT. Its protein product is CASSIIKLTGELFF.

V gene TRBV18 combines with J gene TRBJ1-4; the D gene is possibly TRBD1 (5 bases). The length of the CDR3 is 15 residues. Germline V CDR1 and CDR2: KGHSH, LQKENI. V was pared by 2 bases and J by 6 bases, with 13 bases between. The DNA for the CDR3 is TGTGCCAGCTCACCATCAGGGTTGGGCGATGAAAAACTGTTTTTT. This encodes CASSPSGLGDEKLFF. Complete variable domain (other parts from reference TRBV18 and TRBJ1-4): NAGVMQNPRHLVRRRGQEARLRCSPMKGHSHVYWYRQLPEEGLKFMVYLQKENIIDESGMPKERFSAEFPKEGPSILRIQQVVRGDSAAYFCASSPSGLGDEKLFFGSGTQLSVL.

This clone was counted a single time. V is TRBV5-8 and J is TRBJ1-5; D gene uncertain. V lost 0 bases, J lost 0 bases, and 13 bases lay in between. In germline, CDR1 is SGHTS, CDR2 YDEGEE. The CDR3 extends over 17 amino acids. CDR3 region: CASSLVAPFYSNQPQHF. In DNA, the CDR3 is TGTGCCAGCAGCTTGGTAGCTCCGTTTTATAGCAATCAGCCCCAGCATTTT.

The genes are TRBV7-9 and TRBJ1-1; D is unclear. The CDR3 runs to 16 residues. CDR1 is SEHNR, CDR2 FQNEAQ, per germline (reference sequence). V shed 1 base and J shed 0 bases, with 12 bases lying between them. This CDR3 is CASSLGSHSLNTEAFF. The CDR3 DNA is TGTGCCAGCAGCTTAGGCAGTCATAGCCTGAACACTGAAGCTTTCTTT.

This clone was seen once. The J gene is TRBJ1-2, the V gene TRBV6-5; D might be TRBD1 (6 bases). This CDR3 is built from 12 residues. Germline V lookup: CDR1 MNHEY, CDR2 SVGAGI. Deletions cut 6 bases from V and 8 bases from J, with 13 bases between. CDR3 in amino acids: CASRGGAPGYTF. DNA for the CDR3: TGTGCCAGCAGGGGGGGGGCCCCAGGCTACACCTTC.